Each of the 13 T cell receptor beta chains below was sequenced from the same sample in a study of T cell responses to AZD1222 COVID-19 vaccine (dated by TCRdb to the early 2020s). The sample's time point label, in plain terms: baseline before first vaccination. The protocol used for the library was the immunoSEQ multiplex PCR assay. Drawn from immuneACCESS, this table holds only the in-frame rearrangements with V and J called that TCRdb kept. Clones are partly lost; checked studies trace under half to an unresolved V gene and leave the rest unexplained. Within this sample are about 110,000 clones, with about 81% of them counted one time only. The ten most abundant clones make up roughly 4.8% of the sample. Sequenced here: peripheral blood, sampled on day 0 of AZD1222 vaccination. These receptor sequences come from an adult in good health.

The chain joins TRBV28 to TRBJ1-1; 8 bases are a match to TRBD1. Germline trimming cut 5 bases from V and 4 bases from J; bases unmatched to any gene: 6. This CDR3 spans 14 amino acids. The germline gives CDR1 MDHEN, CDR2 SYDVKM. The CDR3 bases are TGTGCCAGCAGTCGTCAGACAGGGGCCACTGAAGCTTTCTTT. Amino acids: CASSRQTGATEAFF.

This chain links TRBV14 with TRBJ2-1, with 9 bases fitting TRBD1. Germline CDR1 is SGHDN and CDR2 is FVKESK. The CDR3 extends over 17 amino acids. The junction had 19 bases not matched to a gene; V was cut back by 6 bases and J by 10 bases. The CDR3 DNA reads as TGTGCCAGCAGTCGTTTTCCCCCGGGACAGGGAGGTAGAGAGCAGTTCTTC. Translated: CASSRFPPGQGGREQFF. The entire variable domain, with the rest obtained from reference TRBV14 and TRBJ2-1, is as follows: EAGVTQFPSHSVIEKGQTVTLRCDPISGHDNLYWYRRVMGKEIKFLLHFVKESKQDESGMPNNRFLAERTGGTYSTLKVQPAELEDSGVYFCASSRFPPGQGGREQFFGPGTRLTVL.

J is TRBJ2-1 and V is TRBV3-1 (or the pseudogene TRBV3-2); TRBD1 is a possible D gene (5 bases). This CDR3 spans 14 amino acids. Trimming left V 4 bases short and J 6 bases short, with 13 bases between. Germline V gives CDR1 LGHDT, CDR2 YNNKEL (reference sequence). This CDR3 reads CASSRGGPRNEQFF. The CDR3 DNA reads TGTGCCAGCAGCCGGGGCGGCCCACGCAATGAGCAGTTCTTC.

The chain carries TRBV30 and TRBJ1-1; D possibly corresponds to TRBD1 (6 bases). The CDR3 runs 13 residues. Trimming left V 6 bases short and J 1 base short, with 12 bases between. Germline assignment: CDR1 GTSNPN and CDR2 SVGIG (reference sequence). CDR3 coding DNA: TGTGCCTGTTTCCCCAGGGGGAACACTGAAGCTTTCTTT. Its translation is CACFPRGNTEAFF.

This CDR3 is CASSNSGVRGYGYTF. The DNA of the CDR3 is TGTGCCAGCAGCAACTCCGGCGTAAGGGGGTATGGCTACACCTTC. The V gene is TRBV7-2, the J gene TRBJ1-2; a weak D match, TRBD1 (6 bases). V was shortened by 5 bases and J by 5 bases, with 18 bases between the two germline ends. Germline assignment: CDR1 SGHTA and CDR2 FQGNSA. The CDR3 covers 15 residues.

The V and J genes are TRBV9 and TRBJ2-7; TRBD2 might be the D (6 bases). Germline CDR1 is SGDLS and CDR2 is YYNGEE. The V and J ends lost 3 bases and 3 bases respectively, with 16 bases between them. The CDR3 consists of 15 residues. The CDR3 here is CASSALDSGSYEQYF. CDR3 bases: TGTGCCAGCAGCGCCCTAGATAGCGGCAGCTACGAGCAGTACTTC.

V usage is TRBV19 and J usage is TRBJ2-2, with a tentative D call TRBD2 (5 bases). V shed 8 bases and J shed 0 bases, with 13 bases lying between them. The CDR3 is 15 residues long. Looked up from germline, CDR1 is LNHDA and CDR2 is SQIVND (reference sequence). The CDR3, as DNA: TGTGCCAGTGCCGGCGGGTCCGCGAACACCGGGGAGCTGTTTTTT. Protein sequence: CASAGGSANTGELFF.

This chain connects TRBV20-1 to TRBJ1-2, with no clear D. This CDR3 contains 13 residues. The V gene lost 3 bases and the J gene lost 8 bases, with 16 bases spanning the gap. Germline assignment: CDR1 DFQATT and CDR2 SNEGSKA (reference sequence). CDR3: CSASRQIVDGYTF. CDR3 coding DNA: TGCAGTGCTAGTCGGCAGATTGTTGACGGCTACACCTTC.

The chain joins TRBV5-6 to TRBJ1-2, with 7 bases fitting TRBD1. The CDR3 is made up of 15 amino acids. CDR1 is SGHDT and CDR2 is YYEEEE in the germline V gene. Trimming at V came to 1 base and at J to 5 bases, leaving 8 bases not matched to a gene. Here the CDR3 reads CASSLNRGVGYGYTF. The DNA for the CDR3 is TGTGCCAGCAGCTTGAACAGGGGAGTTGGGTATGGCTACACCTTC.

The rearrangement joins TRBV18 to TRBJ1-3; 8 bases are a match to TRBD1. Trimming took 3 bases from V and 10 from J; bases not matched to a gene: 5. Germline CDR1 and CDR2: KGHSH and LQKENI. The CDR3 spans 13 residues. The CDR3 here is CASSPGQGETIYF. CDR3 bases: TGTGCCAGCTCACCCGGACAGGGTGAAACCATATATTTT.

The chain's CDR3 is CATSRNRGLRGYTF. DNA of the CDR3: TGTGCCACCAGCAGGAACAGGGGGCTAAGGGGCTACACCTTC. The rearrangement links TRBV15 to TRBJ1-2; 9 nucleotides align to TRBD1. This CDR3 spans 14 amino acids. The germline CDR1 and CDR2 sequences are LNHNV and YYDKDF (reference sequence). V dropped 3 bases and J dropped 8; count of bases not matched to a gene: 7.

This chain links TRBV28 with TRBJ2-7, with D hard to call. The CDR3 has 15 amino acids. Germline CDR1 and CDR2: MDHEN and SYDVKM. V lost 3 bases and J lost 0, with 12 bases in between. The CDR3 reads CASSFSEDGSYEQYF. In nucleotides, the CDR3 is TGTGCCAGCAGTTTTTCCGAGGACGGCTCCTACGAGCAGTACTTC. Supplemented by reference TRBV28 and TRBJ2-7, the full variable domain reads DVKVTQSSRYLVKRTGEKVFLECVQDMDHENMFWYRQDPGLGLRLIYFSYDVKMKEKGDIPEGYSVSREKKERFSLILESASTNQTSMYLCASSFSEDGSYEQYFGPGTRLTVT.

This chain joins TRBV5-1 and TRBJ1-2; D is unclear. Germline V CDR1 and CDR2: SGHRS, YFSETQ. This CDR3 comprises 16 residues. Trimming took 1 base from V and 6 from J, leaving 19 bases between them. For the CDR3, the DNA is TGCGCCAGCAGCTTGATCTACCAGCCAAAGCGGGATGGCTACACCTTC. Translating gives CASSLIYQPKRDGYTF.